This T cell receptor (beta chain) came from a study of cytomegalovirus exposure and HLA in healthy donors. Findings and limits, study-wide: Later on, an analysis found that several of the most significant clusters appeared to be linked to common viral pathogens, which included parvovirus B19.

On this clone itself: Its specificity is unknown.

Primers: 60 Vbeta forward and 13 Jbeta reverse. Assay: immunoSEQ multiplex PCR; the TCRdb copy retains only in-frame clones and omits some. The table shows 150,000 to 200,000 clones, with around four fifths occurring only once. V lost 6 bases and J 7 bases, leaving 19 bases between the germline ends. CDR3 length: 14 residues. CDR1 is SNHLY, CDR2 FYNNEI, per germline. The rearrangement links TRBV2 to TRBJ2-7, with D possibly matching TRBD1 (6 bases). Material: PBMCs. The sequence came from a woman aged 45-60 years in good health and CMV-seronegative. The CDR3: CASRDRRSIKEQYF. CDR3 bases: TGTGCCAGCAGGGACAGACGATCGATAAAGGAGCAGTACTTC.